This passage covers 23 T cell receptor beta chains from one sample sequenced in a study of blood T cell repertoires in COVID-19. TCRdb's copy holds only in-frame clones and misses some; the assay was immunoSEQ multiplex PCR. Of around 19,000 clones listed, around nine tenths are singletons. The sample comprised peripheral blood. The receptors here all came from a human donor in a cohort sampled during active COVID-19. The donor label of this sample is uncertain.

The V and J genes are TRBV6-5 and TRBJ1-5; D not resolved. V was clipped by 3 bases and J by 3 bases, with 6 bases between them. The length of the CDR3 is 13 residues. CDR1 is MNHEY and CDR2 is SVGAGI in the germline V gene. The DNA of the CDR3 is TGTGCCAGCAGTTATGAGCTCAATCAGCCCCAGCATTTT. It translates to CASSYELNQPQHF.

V and J are TRBV28 and TRBJ1-1; 8 nucleotides agree with TRBD1. With V trimmed by 6 bases and J by 4 bases, 4 bases remained unmatched. The CDR3 sequence is 13 residues long. Germline assignment: CDR1 MDHEN and CDR2 SYDVKM. The CDR3 is CASRDRGGTEAFF. DNA of the CDR3: TGTGCCAGCAGAGACAGGGGAGGCACTGAAGCTTTCTTT.

Turning to this clone: Mismatch with germline at one junction end may stem from a read error. The CDR3 coding sequence is TGCGCCAGCAGCTTCGTGAAGAGCGTCTCCGACGAGCAGTACTTC. It yields the protein CASSFVKSVSDEQYF. V gene TRBV5-1 combines with J gene TRBJ2-7; D is unclear. The germline gives CDR1 SGHRS, CDR2 YFSETQ. The CDR3 extends over 15 amino acids.

The V gene is TRBV6-6, the J gene TRBJ2-5; tentatively, D is TRBD1 (5 bases). The CDR3 is 13 residues long. The germline V gene has CDR1 MNHNY and CDR2 SVGAGI (reference sequence). The V end lost 9 bases, the J end lost 4 bases, and 15 bases lay between the germline ends. The CDR3 loop is CASSGSNAETQYF. The CDR3, as DNA: TGTGCCAGTTCAGGGTCTAACGCAGAGACCCAGTACTTC.

The genes are TRBV29-1 and TRBJ2-7; perhaps TRBD2 as D (5 bases). Germline V CDR1 and CDR2: SQVTM, ANQGSEA. The V and J ends lost 0 bases and 5 bases respectively, with 11 bases between them. The CDR3 is 13 residues long. The DNA of the CDR3 is TGCAGCGTTGAAGAGGGAGACTACCACGAGCAGTACTTC. This codes for CSVEEGDYHEQYF.

The chain carries TRBV3-1 (or the pseudogene TRBV3-2) and TRBJ2-5; the D gene is possibly TRBD2 (7 bases). There are 15 residues in the CDR3. Germline CDR1 LGHDT, CDR2 YNNKEL (reference sequence). V was trimmed by 4 bases and J by 4 bases, leaving 16 bases between them. CDR3 nucleotide sequence: TGTGCCAGCAGCCCGGGGGGCGACTTCAGAGAGACCCAGTACTTC. Protein sequence: CASSPGGDFRETQYF.

This clone was recorded a few times. V usage is TRBV21-1 and J usage is TRBJ1-5; the table's TRBD1 call for D was not verified on the DNA. TRBV21-1 constitutes a pseudogene. This CDR3 is 18 amino acids long. The DNA of the CDR3 is TGTGCCAGCAGCAAAGCTCCTAAGAGACAGGGCGGGCGGCAGCCCCAGCATTTT. Its protein is CASSKAPKRQGGRQPQHF.

The genes are TRBV2 and TRBJ2-5, with D possibly TRBD1 on 6 matching bases. Germline V gives CDR1 SNHLY, CDR2 FYNNEI. The V end lost 7 bases, the J end lost 4 bases, and 13 bases lay between the germline ends. This CDR3 region has 13 residues. CDR3 loop: CASTQQGRETQYF. The CDR3 DNA is TGTGCCAGCACGCAACAGGGTAGAGAGACCCAGTACTTC.

Only a few counts were recorded for this clone. CDR3 in amino acids: CASSLSTVGPYEQYF. As DNA, the CDR3 is TGTGCCAGCAGCCTATCGACAGTAGGGCCCTACGAGCAGTACTTC. The V gene is TRBV7-3, the J gene TRBJ2-7; the D gene is possibly TRBD1 (5 bases). Trimming took 5 bases from V and 2 from J, leaving 16 bases between them. This CDR3 has 15 residues. Germline lookup yields CDR1 SGHTA and CDR2 FQGTGA.

This rearrangement joins TRBV14 to TRBJ1-2; no firm D call. Trimming left V 11 bases short and J 7 bases short, with 20 bases between. The V gene's germline CDR1 is SGHDN and CDR2 FVKESK. The CDR3 is 13 residues long. The CDR3, as DNA: TGTGCCGGTCGGGAATACACTTTACCTGGCTACACCTTC. It translates to CAGREYTLPGYTF. Combining the CDR3 with reference TRBV14 and TRBJ1-2 gives the whole variable domain EAGVTQFPSHSVIEKGQTVTLRCDPISGHDNLYWYRRVMGKEIKFLLHFVKESKQDESGMPNNRFLAERTGGTYSTLKVQPAELEDSGVYFCAGREYTLPGYTFGSGTRLTVV.

This chain connects TRBV19 to TRBJ2-2, with D maybe TRBD2 (5 bases). The germline gives CDR1 LNHDA, CDR2 SQIVND (reference sequence). The CDR3 loop spans 15 amino acids. V lost 4 bases, J lost 6 bases, and 15 bases lay in between. The CDR3: CASSSWIKEAGELFF. The CDR3 bases are TGTGCCAGTAGTAGCTGGATTAAGGAGGCCGGGGAGCTGTTTTTT.

This clone was seen a handful of times. The sample carries other DNA sequences with the same CDR3. V gene TRBV19 combines with J gene TRBJ1-5, with a weak D call TRBD1 (6 bases). Trimming cost V 6 bases and J 4 bases, with 16 bases left between them. The CDR3 runs to 15 residues. The germline gives CDR1 LNHDA, CDR2 SQIVND (reference sequence). The CDR3 DNA reads TGTGCCAGTAGGGGGGGGCAGGGAGGTAATCAGCCCCAGCATTTT. It codes for CASRGGQGGNQPQHF.

Comments on this clone: Other DNA sequences in the same sample also yield this CDR3. The CDR3 DNA reads TGTGCCAGCAGTTACCCCGACAGGTATGAAGCTTTCTTT. Translated, it gives CASSYPDRYEAFF. This chain connects TRBV6-6 to TRBJ1-1; D perhaps matches TRBD1 (6 bases). Germline V gives CDR1 MNHNY, CDR2 SVGAGI (reference sequence). Trimming shortened V by 2 bases and J by 7 bases, and 11 bases separated the two germline ends. The CDR3 is made up of 13 amino acids.

The V and J genes are TRBV29-1 and TRBJ2-3, with 7 nucleotides matching TRBD2. In germline, CDR1 is SQVTM, CDR2 ANQGSEA. The CDR3 contains 14 residues. V was pared by 0 bases and J by 3 bases, with 3 bases of the junction left unmatched. CDR3 coding DNA: TGCAGCGTTGAAGAGCCAGCGGGAACAGATACGCAGTATTTT. Its translation: CSVEEPAGTDTQYF.

The V and J genes are TRBV9 and TRBJ1-1, with unresolved D. CDR3 size: 13 residues. Germline V gene lookup returns CDR1 SGDLS and CDR2 YYNGEE. Between the trimmed V and J ends, which lost 3 bases and 10 bases, there was a span of 16 bases. The CDR3 nucleotides read TGTGCCAGCAGCGAGGAGCCCTTACGTGCAGCTTTCTTT. It is translated as CASSEEPLRAAFF.

V usage is TRBV12-5 and J usage is TRBJ2-3; TRBD2 aligns across 12 bases. This CDR3 has 16 amino acids. J lost 1 base, V lost 1 base, and 0 bases had no gene match. In germline, CDR1 is LGHNT, CDR2 FRNRAP. The CDR3: CASGLGLAGGTDTQYF. The CDR3, as DNA: TGTGCTAGTGGTTTGGGACTAGCGGGAGGCACAGATACGCAGTATTTT.

The chain recombines TRBV7-9 with TRBJ2-1; no clear D gene. CDR1 and CDR2 (germline): SEHNR, FQNEAQ (reference sequence). The V end lost 4 bases, the J end lost 9 bases, and 19 bases lay between the germline ends. The CDR3 runs 15 residues. CDR3 sequence (DNA): TGTGCCAGCAGCTCGCCCCGGCGGTCCTACTCTGAGCAGTTCTTC. This translates into CASSSPRRSYSEQFF.

The sample holds one count of this clone. J is TRBJ2-7 and V is TRBV19; TRBD2 aligns across 15 bases. V lost 3 bases to trimming and J lost 0 bases; unmatched junction nucleotides: 0. CDR3 size: 16 residues. CDR1 is LNHDA and CDR2 is SQIVND in the germline V gene (reference sequence). The CDR3 coding sequence is TGTGCCAGTAGTATGGGACTAGCGGGAGGCTCCTACGAGCAGTACTTC. Translating it yields CASSMGLAGGSYEQYF. The full variable domain, rest sourced from reference TRBV19 and TRBJ2-7, is DGGITQSPKYLFRKEGQNVTLSCEQNLNHDAMYWYRQDPGQGLRLIYYSQIVNDFQKGDIAEGYSVSREKKESFPLTVTSAQKNPTAFYLCASSMGLAGGSYEQYFGPGTRLTVT.

The chain joins TRBV19 to TRBJ2-2; 7 bases map to TRBD1. There are 16 residues in the CDR3. Germline assignment: CDR1 LNHDA and CDR2 SQIVND (reference sequence). The ends lost 8 bases at V and 6 bases at J; junction bases unmatched: 15. The CDR3 reads CASQNSQGDLSGELFF. The CDR3 coding sequence is TGTGCCAGTCAAAATTCCCAGGGGGATCTCTCCGGGGAGCTGTTTTTT.

The genes are TRBV19 and TRBJ1-2; TRBD1 is a possible D gene (5 bases). Trimming removed 6 bases at V and 3 bases at J, with 20 bases between. The CDR3 spans 16 residues. Germline-derived CDR1 and CDR2 are LNHDA and SQIVND (reference sequence). CDR3 loop: CASSPSMGRVDYGYTF. In DNA form, the CDR3 reads TGTGCCAGTAGCCCGAGTATGGGCAGGGTCGACTATGGCTACACCTTC.

The chain uses TRBV11-2 and TRBJ1-5; D is undetermined. Trimming cost V 0 bases and J 7 bases, with 7 bases left between them. Germline values: CDR1 SGHAT, CDR2 FQNNGV. The CDR3 is 13 residues long. The CDR3 is CASSLDRQQPQHF. For the CDR3, the DNA is TGTGCCAGCAGCTTAGACAGGCAGCAGCCCCAGCATTTT.

The V call is TRBV27, the J call TRBJ2-3, with a weak D call TRBD2 (5 bases). This CDR3 has 14 amino acids. V was trimmed by 4 bases and J by 0 bases, leaving 8 bases between them. CDR1 and CDR2 from the germline V gene are MNHEY and SMNVEV (reference sequence). This CDR3 reads CASSWTESTDTQYF. The CDR3 nucleotides read TGTGCCAGCAGTTGGACTGAAAGCACAGATACGCAGTATTTT.

This sequence joins TRBV18 and TRBJ1-1; D is perhaps TRBD1 (5 bases). Germline values: CDR1 KGHSH, CDR2 LQKENI. Trimming took off 2 bases at V and 3 bases at J, with 13 bases between the two ends. The CDR3 is made up of 15 amino acids. In nucleotides, the CDR3 is TGTGCCAGCTCACCATTGGCGGGGCAGCACACTGAAGCTTTCTTT. It specifies CASSPLAGQHTEAFF. Complete variable domain (other parts from reference TRBV18 and TRBJ1-1): NAGVMQNPRHLVRRRGQEARLRCSPMKGHSHVYWYRQLPEEGLKFMVYLQKENIIDESGMPKERFSAEFPKEGPSILRIQQVVRGDSAAYFCASSPLAGQHTEAFFGQGTRLTVV.